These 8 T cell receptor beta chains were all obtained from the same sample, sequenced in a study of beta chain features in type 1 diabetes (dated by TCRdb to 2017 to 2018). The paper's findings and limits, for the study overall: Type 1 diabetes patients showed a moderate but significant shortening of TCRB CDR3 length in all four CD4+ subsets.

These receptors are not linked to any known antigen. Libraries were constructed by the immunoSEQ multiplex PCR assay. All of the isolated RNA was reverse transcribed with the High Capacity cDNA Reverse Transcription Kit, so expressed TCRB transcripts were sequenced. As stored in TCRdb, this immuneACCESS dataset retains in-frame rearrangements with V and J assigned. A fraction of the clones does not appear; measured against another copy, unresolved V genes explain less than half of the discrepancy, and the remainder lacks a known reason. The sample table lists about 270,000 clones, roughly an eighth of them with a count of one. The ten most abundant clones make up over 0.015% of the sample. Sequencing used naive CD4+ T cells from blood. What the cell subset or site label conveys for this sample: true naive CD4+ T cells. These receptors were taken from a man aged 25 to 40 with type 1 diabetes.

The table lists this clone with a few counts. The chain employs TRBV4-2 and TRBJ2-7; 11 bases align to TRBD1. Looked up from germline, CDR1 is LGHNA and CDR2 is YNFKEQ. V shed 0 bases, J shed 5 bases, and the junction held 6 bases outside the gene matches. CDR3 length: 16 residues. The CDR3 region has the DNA TGTGCCAGCAGCCAAGATCCCGGGACAGGGGGTAACGAGCAGTACTTC. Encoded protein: CASSQDPGTGGNEQYF.

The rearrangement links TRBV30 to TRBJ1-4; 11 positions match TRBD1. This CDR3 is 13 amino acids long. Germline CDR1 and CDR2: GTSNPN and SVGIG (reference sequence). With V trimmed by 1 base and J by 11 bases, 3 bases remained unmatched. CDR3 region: CAWSDGTGGKLFF. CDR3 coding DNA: TGTGCCTGGAGTGACGGGACAGGGGGGAAACTGTTTTTT. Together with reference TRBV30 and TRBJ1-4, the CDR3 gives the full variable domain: SQTIHQWPATLVQPVGSPLSLECTVEGTSNPNLYWYRQAAGRGLQLLFYSVGIGQISSEVPQNLSASRPQDRQFILSSKKLLLSDSGFYLCAWSDGTGGKLFFGSGTQLSVL.

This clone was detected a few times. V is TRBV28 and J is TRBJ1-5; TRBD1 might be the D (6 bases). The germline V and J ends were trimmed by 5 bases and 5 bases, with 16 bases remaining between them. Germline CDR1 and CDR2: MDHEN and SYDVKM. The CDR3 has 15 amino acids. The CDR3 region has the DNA TGTGCCAGCAGTCCTACAGGGAGTGGAGATCAGCCCCAGCATTTT. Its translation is CASSPTGSGDQPQHF.

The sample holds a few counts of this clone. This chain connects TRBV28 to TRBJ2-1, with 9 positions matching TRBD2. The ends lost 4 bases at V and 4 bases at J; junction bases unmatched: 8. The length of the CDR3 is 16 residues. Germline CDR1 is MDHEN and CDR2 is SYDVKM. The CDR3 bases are TGTGCCAGCAGTTACCCCATTAGCGGGAGTTACAATGAGCAGTTCTTC. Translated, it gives CASSYPISGSYNEQFF.

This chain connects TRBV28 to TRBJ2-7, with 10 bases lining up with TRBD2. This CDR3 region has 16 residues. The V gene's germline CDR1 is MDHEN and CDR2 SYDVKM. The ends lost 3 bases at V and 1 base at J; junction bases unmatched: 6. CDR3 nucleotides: TGTGCCAGCAGTTTTAGTTGGACTAGCGGTTCCTACGAGCAGTACTTC. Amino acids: CASSFSWTSGSYEQYF. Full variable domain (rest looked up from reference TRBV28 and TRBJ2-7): DVKVTQSSRYLVKRTGEKVFLECVQDMDHENMFWYRQDPGLGLRLIYFSYDVKMKEKGDIPEGYSVSREKKERFSLILESASTNQTSMYLCASSFSWTSGSYEQYFGPGTRLTVT.

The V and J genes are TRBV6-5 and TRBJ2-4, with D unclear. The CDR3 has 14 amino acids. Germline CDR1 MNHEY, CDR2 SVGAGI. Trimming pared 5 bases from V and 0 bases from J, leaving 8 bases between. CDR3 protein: CASSMSVAKNIQYF. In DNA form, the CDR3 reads TGTGCCAGCAGTATGTCTGTAGCCAAAAACATTCAGTACTTC.

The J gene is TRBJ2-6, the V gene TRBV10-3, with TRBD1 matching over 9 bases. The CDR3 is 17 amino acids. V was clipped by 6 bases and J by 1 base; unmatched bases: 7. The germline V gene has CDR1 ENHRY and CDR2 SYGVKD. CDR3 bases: TGTGCCATCAGACCGGGACAGGGAGGATCTGGGGCCAACGTCCTGACTTTC. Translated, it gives CAIRPGQGGSGANVLTF.

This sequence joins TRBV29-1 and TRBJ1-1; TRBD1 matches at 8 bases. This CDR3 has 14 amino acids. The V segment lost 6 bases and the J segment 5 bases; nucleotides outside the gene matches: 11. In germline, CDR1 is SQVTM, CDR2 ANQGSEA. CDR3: CSVAWTGRGTEAFF. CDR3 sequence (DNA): TGCAGCGTAGCCTGGACAGGGAGGGGGACTGAAGCTTTCTTT. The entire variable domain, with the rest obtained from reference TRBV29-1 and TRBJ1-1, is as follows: SAVISQKPSRDICQRGTSLTIQCQVDSQVTMMFWYRQQPGQSLTLIATANQGSEATYESGFVIDKFPISRPNLTFSTLTVSNMSPEDSSIYLCSVAWTGRGTEAFFGQGTRLTVV.